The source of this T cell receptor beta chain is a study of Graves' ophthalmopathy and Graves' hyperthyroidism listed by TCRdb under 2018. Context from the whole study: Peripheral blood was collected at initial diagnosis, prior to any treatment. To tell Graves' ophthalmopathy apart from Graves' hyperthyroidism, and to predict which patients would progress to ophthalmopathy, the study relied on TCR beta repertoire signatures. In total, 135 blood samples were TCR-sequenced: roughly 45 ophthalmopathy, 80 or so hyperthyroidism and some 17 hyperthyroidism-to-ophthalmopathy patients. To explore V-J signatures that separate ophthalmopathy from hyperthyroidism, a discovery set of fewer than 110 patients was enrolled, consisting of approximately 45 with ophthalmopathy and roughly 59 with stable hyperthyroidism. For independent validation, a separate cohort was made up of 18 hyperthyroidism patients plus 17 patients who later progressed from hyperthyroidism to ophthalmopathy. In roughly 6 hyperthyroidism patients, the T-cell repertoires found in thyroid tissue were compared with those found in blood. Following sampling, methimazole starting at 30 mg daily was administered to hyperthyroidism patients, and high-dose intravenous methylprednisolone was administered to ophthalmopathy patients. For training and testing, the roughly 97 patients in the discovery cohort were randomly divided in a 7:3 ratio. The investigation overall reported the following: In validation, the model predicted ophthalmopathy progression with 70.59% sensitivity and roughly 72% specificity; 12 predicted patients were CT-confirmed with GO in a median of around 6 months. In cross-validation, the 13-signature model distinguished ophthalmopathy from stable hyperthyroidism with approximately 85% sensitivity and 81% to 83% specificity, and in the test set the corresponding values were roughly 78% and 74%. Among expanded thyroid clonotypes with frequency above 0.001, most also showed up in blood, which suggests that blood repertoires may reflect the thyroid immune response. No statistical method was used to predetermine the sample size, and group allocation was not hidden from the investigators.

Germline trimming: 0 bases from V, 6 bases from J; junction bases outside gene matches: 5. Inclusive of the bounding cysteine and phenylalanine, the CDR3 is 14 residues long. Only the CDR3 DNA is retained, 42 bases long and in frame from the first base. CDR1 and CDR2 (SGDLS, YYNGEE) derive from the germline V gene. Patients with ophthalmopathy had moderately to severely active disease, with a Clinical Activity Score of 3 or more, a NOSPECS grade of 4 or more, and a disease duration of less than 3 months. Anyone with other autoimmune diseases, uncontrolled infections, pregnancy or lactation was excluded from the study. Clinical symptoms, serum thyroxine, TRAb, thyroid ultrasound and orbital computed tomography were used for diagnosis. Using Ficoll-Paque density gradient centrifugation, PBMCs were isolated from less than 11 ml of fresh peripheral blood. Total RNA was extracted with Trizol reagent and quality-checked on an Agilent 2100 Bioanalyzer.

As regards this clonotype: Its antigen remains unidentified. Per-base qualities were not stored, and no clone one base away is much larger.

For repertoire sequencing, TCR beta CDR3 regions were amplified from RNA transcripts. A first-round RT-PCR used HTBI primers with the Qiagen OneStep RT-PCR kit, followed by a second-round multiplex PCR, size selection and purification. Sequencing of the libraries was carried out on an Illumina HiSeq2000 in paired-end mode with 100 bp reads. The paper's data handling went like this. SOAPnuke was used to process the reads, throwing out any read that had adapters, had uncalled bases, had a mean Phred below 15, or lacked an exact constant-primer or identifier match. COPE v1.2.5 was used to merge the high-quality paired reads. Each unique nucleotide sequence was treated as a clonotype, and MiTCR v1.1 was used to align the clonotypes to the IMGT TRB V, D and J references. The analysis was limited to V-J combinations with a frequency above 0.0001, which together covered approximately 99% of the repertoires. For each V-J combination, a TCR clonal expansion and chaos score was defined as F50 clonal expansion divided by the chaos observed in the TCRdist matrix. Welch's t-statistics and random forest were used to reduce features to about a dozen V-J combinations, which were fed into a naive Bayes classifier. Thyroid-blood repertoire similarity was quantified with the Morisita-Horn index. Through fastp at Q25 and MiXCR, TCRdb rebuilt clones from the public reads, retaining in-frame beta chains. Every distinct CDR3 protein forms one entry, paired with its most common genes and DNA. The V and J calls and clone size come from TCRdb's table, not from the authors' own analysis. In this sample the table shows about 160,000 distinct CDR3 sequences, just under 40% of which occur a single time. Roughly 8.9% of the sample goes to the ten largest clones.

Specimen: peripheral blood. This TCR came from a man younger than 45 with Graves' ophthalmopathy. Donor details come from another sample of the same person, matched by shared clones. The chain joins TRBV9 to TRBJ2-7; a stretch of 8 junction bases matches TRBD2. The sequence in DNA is TGTGCCAGCAGCGTAGAGGCGGGGGGCCGCGAGCAGTACTTC. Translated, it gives CASSVEAGGREQYF.